This entry concerns a single TCR beta chain. No donor had other autoimmune disease, uncontrolled infection, pregnancy or lactation. This entry comes from a study of Graves' ophthalmopathy and Graves' hyperthyroidism. The TCR beta CDR3 regions underwent amplification from RNA transcripts. An opening RT-PCR round employed HTBI primers and preceded a second-round multiplex PCR. TCRdb used MiXCR to reprocess the multiplex PCR reads, holding one entry per CDR3 protein. The profile covers 600,000 to 700,000 distinct CDR3 sequences, with roughly 39% appearing a single time and 3.3% taken by the ten largest. CDR1 is MGHDK, CDR2 SYGVNS, per germline. Trimming removed 8 bases at V and 0 bases at J, with 7 bases between. The CDR3 loop spans 12 amino acids.

The source material was peripheral blood. This sequence originates from an adult man with Graves' ophthalmopathy. The chain links TRBV25-1 to TRBJ2-5; tentatively, D is TRBD2 (5 bases). CDR3 DNA: TGTGCCAGCGGACTGAACCAAGAGACCCAGTACTTC. Its protein is CASGLNQETQYF.